Given below is one T cell receptor (beta chain) in context. The CDR3 consists of 13 residues. V was pared by 6 bases and J by 12 bases, with 18 bases between. Germline V gene sequence: CDR1 SQVTM, CDR2 ANQGSEA. Libraries were prepared by immunoSEQ multiplex PCR; TCRdb keeps only in-frame clonotypes and omits some of them. The sample contains about 19,000 clones, around four fifths of which appear only once. These data originate in a study of preoperative IRX-2 immunotherapy in early breast cancer. Treatment here: preoperative locoregional IRX-2 cytokine immunotherapy. Preoperative locoregional IRX-2 cytokine immunotherapy was tested in the phase Ib source study.

The TCR was taken from a human donor with breast cancer. The chain recombines TRBV29-1 with TRBJ1-6; D remains unclear. Source: lymph node tissue, taken after IRX-2 immunotherapy. The CDR3 DNA reads as TGCAGCGTACGGGATTCGGGTGGAAGACCCCTCCACTTT. This gives the protein CSVRDSGGRPLHF. Drawing the rest from reference TRBV29-1 and TRBJ1-6, the complete variable domain is SAVISQKPSRDICQRGTSLTIQCQVDSQVTMMFWYRQQPGQSLTLIATANQGSEATYESGFVIDKFPISRPNLTFSTLTVSNMSPEDSSIYLCSVRDSGGRPLHFGNGTRLTVT.